A single sample gave rise to the 11 T cell receptor beta chains below, sequenced in a study of blood T cell repertoires in COVID-19. Produced via immunoSEQ multiplex PCR; TCRdb's table is partial and in-frame only. The profile covers around 390,000 clones, with about 86% appearing a single time and approximately 10% taken by the ten largest. Sequencing used PBMCs or T cells enriched from blood (not recorded which). The source is a woman in her forties or fifties who had recovered from COVID-19.

The chain has TRBV11-1 and TRBJ2-7; D perhaps matches TRBD2 (6 bases). This CDR3 is built from 11 residues. The germline CDR1 and CDR2 sequences are SGHAT and FQDESV (reference sequence). The V and J ends lost 4 bases and 7 bases respectively, with 8 bases between them. The CDR3 loop reads CASSSGEEQYF. CDR3 coding DNA: TGTGCCAGCAGCTCGGGGGAGGAGCAGTACTTC.

In this sample, this clone turned up once. The V and J genes are TRBV28 and TRBJ2-1; possible D gene TRBD2, 5 bases. With 3 bases removed from V and 9 bases from J, the gap between germline ends came to 18 bases. Germline CDR1 reads MDHEN; CDR2 reads SYDVKM. The length of the CDR3 is 15 residues. CDR3 sequence: CASSLSVSGYGEQFF. The CDR3 DNA reads as TGTGCCAGCAGTTTGTCGGTCTCGGGGTACGGTGAGCAGTTCTTC.

The rearrangement uses TRBV7-9 and TRBJ2-5; weak D call: TRBD2 (5 bases). CDR3 length: 14 residues. V gave up 6 bases and J gave up 1 base, with 12 bases separating them. CDR1 is SEHNR, CDR2 FQNEAQ, per germline (reference sequence). CDR3: CASRRTSSQETQYF. The CDR3 nucleotides are TGTGCCAGCAGGAGAACTAGTTCCCAAGAGACCCAGTACTTC.

The genes are TRBV28 and TRBJ1-1, with 7 nucleotides matching TRBD1. J gave up 5 bases and V 2 bases, and 8 bases lay outside the gene matches. Germline loops: CDR1 MDHEN, CDR2 SYDVKM. This CDR3 has 15 residues. CDR3 DNA sequence: TGTGCCAGCAGTTTACGTAGGGGGCGAGGAACTGAAGCTTTCTTT. Its protein is CASSLRRGRGTEAFF.

This chain uses TRBV6-5 with TRBJ1-6; 8 bases match TRBD1. In germline, CDR1 is MNHEY, CDR2 SVGAGI. The CDR3 covers 14 residues. The junction had 2 bases not matched to a gene; V was cut back by 6 bases and J by 4 bases. In DNA, the CDR3 is TGTGCCAGCAGGGACAGGGAATATAATTCACCCCTCCACTTT. Translated, it gives CASRDREYNSPLHF.

The genes are TRBV7-2 and TRBJ2-1; D might be TRBD2 (7 bases). CDR3 length: 15 residues. V lost 5 bases to trimming and J lost 9 bases, with 20 bases between them. Germline lookup yields CDR1 SGHTA and CDR2 FQGNSA. The CDR3 region is CASSPDWGGSGEQFF. CDR3 sequence (DNA): TGTGCCAGCAGCCCCGATTGGGGGGGCAGTGGTGAGCAGTTCTTC.

On this clone itself: The sample has other DNA sequences that encode this CDR3 too. The V call is TRBV3-1 (or the pseudogene TRBV3-2), the J call TRBJ1-2, with D perhaps TRBD1 (6 bases). This CDR3 has 13 amino acids. V lost 1 base to trimming and J lost 6 bases, with 9 bases between them. Looked up from germline, CDR1 is LGHDT and CDR2 is YNNKEL (reference sequence). The CDR3 loop is CASSQGGGNGYTF. The CDR3 nucleotides read TGTGCCAGCAGCCAAGGAGGGGGAAATGGCTACACCTTC.

The chain is built from TRBV7-2 and TRBJ2-7; perhaps TRBD1 as D (5 bases). Trimming removed 5 bases from V and 0 bases from J, with 11 bases in between. This CDR3 contains 14 residues. Germline V gene data show CDR1 as SGHTA and CDR2 as FQGNSA. In nucleotides, the CDR3 is TGTGCCAGCAGCCCCTGGCAGGGCTCCTACGAGCAGTACTTC. This codes for CASSPWQGSYEQYF. The full variable domain, in which reference TRBV7-2 and TRBJ2-7 provide the parts outside the CDR3, is GAGVSQSPSNKVTEKGKDVELRCDPISGHTALYWYRQSLGQGLEFLIYFQGNSAPDKSGLPSDRFSAERTGGSVSTLTIQRTQQEDSAVYLCASSPWQGSYEQYFGPGTRLTVT.

This clone appeared a single time. The J gene is TRBJ1-1, the V gene TRBV30; D perhaps matches TRBD1 (6 bases). CDR3 length: 12 residues. Germline CDR1 GTSNPN, CDR2 SVGIG (reference sequence). Trimming stripped 5 bases from V and 1 base from J, with 8 bases between. CDR3 protein: CAWGTPNTEAFF. The CDR3 DNA reads TGTGCCTGGGGGACACCGAACACTGAAGCTTTCTTT.

V and J are TRBV28 and TRBJ1-5, with D possibly TRBD1 on 6 matching bases. Trimming removed 5 bases from V and 1 base from J, with 15 bases in between. There are 16 residues in the CDR3. Germline V gene sequence: CDR1 MDHEN, CDR2 SYDVKM. CDR3 region: CASSDRTGSSNQPQHF. For the CDR3, the DNA is TGTGCCAGCAGTGATAGAACAGGGAGCAGCAATCAGCCCCAGCATTTT.

This chain joins TRBV7-9 and TRBJ1-1, with D tentatively TRBD1 (6 bases). The germline V gene has CDR1 SEHNR and CDR2 FQNEAQ (reference sequence). The CDR3 is made up of 15 amino acids. V dropped 5 bases and J dropped 4 bases, with 17 bases sitting between them. This chain's CDR3 is CASSPWEGGGTEAFF. The CDR3 DNA reads TGTGCCAGCAGCCCGTGGGAGGGGGGGGGCACTGAAGCTTTCTTT.